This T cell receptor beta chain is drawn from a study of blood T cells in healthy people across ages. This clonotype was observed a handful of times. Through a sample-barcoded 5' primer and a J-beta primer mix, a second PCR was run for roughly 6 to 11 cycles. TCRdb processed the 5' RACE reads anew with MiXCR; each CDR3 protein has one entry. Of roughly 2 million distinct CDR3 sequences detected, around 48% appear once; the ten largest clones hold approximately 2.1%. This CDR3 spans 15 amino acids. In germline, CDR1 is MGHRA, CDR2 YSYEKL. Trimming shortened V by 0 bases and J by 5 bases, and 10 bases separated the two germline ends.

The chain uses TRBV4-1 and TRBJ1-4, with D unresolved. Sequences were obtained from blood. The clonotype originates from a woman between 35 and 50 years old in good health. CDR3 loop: CASSQDRVTNEKLFF. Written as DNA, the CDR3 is TGCGCCAGCAGCCAAGATCGGGTAACAAATGAAAAACTGTTTTTT.